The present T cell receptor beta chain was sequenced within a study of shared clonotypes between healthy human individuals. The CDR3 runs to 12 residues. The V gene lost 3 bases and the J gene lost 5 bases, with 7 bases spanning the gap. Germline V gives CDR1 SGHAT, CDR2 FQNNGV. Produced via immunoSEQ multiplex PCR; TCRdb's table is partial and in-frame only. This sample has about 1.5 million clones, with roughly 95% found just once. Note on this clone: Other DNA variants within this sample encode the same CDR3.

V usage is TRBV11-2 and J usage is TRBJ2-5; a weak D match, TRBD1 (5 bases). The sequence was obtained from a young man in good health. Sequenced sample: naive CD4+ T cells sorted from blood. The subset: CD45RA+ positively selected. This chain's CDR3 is CASSLGRETQYF. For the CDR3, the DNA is TGTGCCAGCAGCTTGGGGCGGGAGACCCAGTACTTC.